These 24 T cell receptor beta chains originate from one sample sequenced in a study of T cell responses to AZD1222 COVID-19 vaccine. Profiling relied on immunoSEQ multiplex PCR, and the TCRdb table lists in-frame clones only, not all of them. The sample includes about 140,000 clones, 80% to 95% of them seen just once. Here the sequenced sample was peripheral blood, taken 28 days after the second AZD1222 dose. All receptors come from an adult who received the AZD1222 COVID-19 vaccine.

The V gene is TRBV5-4, the J gene TRBJ1-3; D is uncertain. The CDR3 sequence is 15 residues long. Germline CDR1 reads SGHNT; CDR2 reads YYREEE (reference sequence). Between the trimmed V and J ends, which lost 2 bases and 1 base, there was a span of 10 bases. The CDR3 DNA follows: TGTGCCAGCAGCTTAAAGCGGGAGTCTGGAAACACCATATATTTT. Translation: CASSLKRESGNTIYF.

The CDR3, as DNA: TGTGCCAGCAGCTTTAGGGTGGCAGGGGCATCCTATAATTCACCCCTCCACTTT. It yields the protein CASSFRVAGASYNSPLHF. V gene TRBV11-2 combines with J gene TRBJ1-6; TRBD1 might be the D (6 bases). The CDR3 extends over 18 amino acids. Germline CDR1 and CDR2: SGHAT and FQNNGV. V lost 3 bases, J lost 1 base, and 16 bases lay in between.

V and J are TRBV12-3 or TRBV12-4 and TRBJ2-1; no reliable D call. V lost 5 bases and J lost 8, with 7 bases in between. The CDR3 has 11 residues. The CDR3 spells CASSLVDEQFF. The CDR3 DNA follows: TGTGCCAGCAGTCTGGTCGATGAGCAGTTCTTC.

The rearrangement uses TRBV4-3 and TRBJ1-5; no clear D gene. The V end lost 2 bases, the J end lost 9 bases, and 8 bases lay between the germline ends. Germline CDR1 reads LGHNA; CDR2 reads YSLEER. This CDR3 has 12 amino acids. The CDR3 reads CASSQSLRPQHF. The CDR3 DNA is TGCGCCAGCAGCCAAAGTCTGCGGCCCCAGCATTTT.

The chain recombines TRBV4-2 with TRBJ2-5; a weak D match, TRBD2 (7 bases). The CDR3 runs 16 residues. V was shortened by 1 base and J by 0 bases, with 12 bases between the two germline ends. Germline loops: CDR1 LGHNA, CDR2 YNFKEQ. In DNA, the CDR3 is TGTGCCAGCAGCCAAGGATCCGGGGGGCACCAAGAGACCCAGTACTTC. Its protein product is CASSQGSGGHQETQYF.

This chain uses TRBV27 with TRBJ2-7, with a tentative D call TRBD2 (5 bases). V was pared by 5 bases and J by 7 bases, with 21 bases between. The germline V gene has CDR1 MNHEY and CDR2 SMNVEV (reference sequence). The length of the CDR3 is 15 residues. The chain's CDR3 is CASSGAAGRWGEQYF. The CDR3 DNA reads TGTGCCAGCAGTGGAGCCGCGGGTCGGTGGGGTGAGCAGTACTTC.

The V gene is TRBV7-9, the J gene TRBJ1-2; D is unresolved. Trimming cost V 3 bases and J 4 bases, with 12 bases left between them. This CDR3 contains 14 residues. Germline loops: CDR1 SEHNR, CDR2 FQNEAQ (reference sequence). CDR3: CASSFRGEGYGYTF. CDR3 DNA: TGTGCCAGCAGCTTCCGGGGAGAAGGCTATGGCTACACCTTC.

This clone was recorded once. The chain couples TRBV5-1 to TRBJ2-3; D is unclear. There are 15 residues in the CDR3. CDR1 and CDR2 from the germline V gene are SGHRS and YFSETQ. V lost 8 bases and J lost 0, with 16 bases in between. The CDR3 protein is CASIQGAASTDTQYF. The CDR3 nucleotides read TGCGCCAGTATTCAAGGAGCAGCCAGCACAGATACGCAGTATTTT. Drawing the rest from reference TRBV5-1 and TRBJ2-3, the complete variable domain is KAGVTQTPRYLIKTRGQQVTLSCSPISGHRSVSWYQQTPGQGLQFLFEYFSETQRNKGNFPGRFSGRQFSNSRSEMNVSTLELGDSALYLCASIQGAASTDTQYFGPGTRLTVL.

The CDR3 spells CAIKGTAQETQYF. As DNA, the CDR3 is TGTGCCATCAAGGGGACAGCGCAAGAGACCCAGTACTTC. The genes are TRBV10-3 and TRBJ2-5, with TRBD1 matching over 7 bases. There are 13 residues in the CDR3. Germline V gene sequence: CDR1 ENHRY, CDR2 SYGVKD. V was clipped by 7 bases and J by 2 bases; unmatched bases: 4.

This clone occurred a few times. V gene TRBV4-3 combines with J gene TRBJ2-1; D remains unclear. V was clipped by 0 bases and J by 10 bases, with 10 bases between them. In germline, CDR1 is LGHNA, CDR2 YSLEER. This CDR3 comprises 13 residues. CDR3 protein: CASSQEFGLEQFF. CDR3 nucleotide sequence: TGCGCCAGCAGCCAAGAATTCGGGCTGGAGCAGTTCTTC.

The chain combines TRBV20-1 with TRBJ2-1; 7 bases map to TRBD2. This CDR3 region has 12 residues. Germline loops: CDR1 DFQATT, CDR2 SNEGSKA (reference sequence). Trimming at V came to 3 bases and at J to 7 bases, leaving 3 bases not matched to a gene. The CDR3 loop reads CSASRRGNEQFF. CDR3 bases: TGCAGTGCTAGTAGGCGGGGGAATGAGCAGTTCTTC.

The chain joins TRBV4-3 to TRBJ2-5; weak D call: TRBD2 (7 bases). V was shortened by 4 bases and J by 5 bases, with 20 bases between the two germline ends. This CDR3 region has 16 residues. Looked up from germline, CDR1 is LGHNA and CDR2 is YSLEER. The CDR3 DNA is TGCGCCAGCAGCCGAGGCAATTCGGGGGGCGGGGAGACCCAGTACTTC. Translating gives CASSRGNSGGGETQYF.

This chain connects TRBV7-2 to TRBJ2-5, with D unresolved. With 4 bases removed from V and 7 bases from J, the gap between germline ends came to 13 bases. CDR1 is SGHTA and CDR2 is FQGNSA in the germline V gene. This CDR3 comprises 13 residues. CDR3 residues: CASSYDSKRTQYF. CDR3 nucleotide sequence: TGTGCCAGCAGCTACGACTCGAAACGGACCCAGTACTTC. The whole variable domain, remainder taken from reference TRBV7-2 and TRBJ2-5, is GAGVSQSPSNKVTEKGKDVELRCDPISGHTALYWYRQSLGQGLEFLIYFQGNSAPDKSGLPSDRFSAERTGGSVSTLTIQRTQQEDSAVYLCASSYDSKRTQYFGPGTRLLVL.

The V gene is TRBV6-5, the J gene TRBJ1-1; no definite D call. The CDR3 length is 14 residues. Germline lookup yields CDR1 MNHEY and CDR2 SVGAGI. V lost 6 bases and J 10 bases, leaving 21 bases between the germline ends. The CDR3 loop reads CASRQTGRSSGAFF. In DNA form, the CDR3 reads TGTGCCAGCAGACAAACTGGACGGTCTTCAGGAGCTTTCTTT.

The gene calls are TRBV6-5 and TRBJ2-2; a possible D gene is TRBD2 (6 bases). This CDR3 is built from 13 residues. Trimming removed 8 bases from V and 2 bases from J, with 9 bases in between. Germline values: CDR1 MNHEY, CDR2 SVGAGI. Here the CDR3 reads CASHGRNTGELFF. Here the CDR3 DNA reads TGTGCCAGCCACGGGAGAAACACCGGGGAGCTGTTTTTT.

The gene calls are TRBV9 and TRBJ2-5; D perhaps matches TRBD1 (6 bases). The length of the CDR3 is 14 residues. Germline values: CDR1 SGDLS, CDR2 YYNGEE. V was pared by 4 bases and J by 5 bases, with 15 bases between. The CDR3 coding sequence is TGTGCCAGCAGCCCCCAGGGCCAGGGGGAGACCCAGTACTTC. Translation: CASSPQGQGETQYF. The entire variable domain, with the rest obtained from reference TRBV9 and TRBJ2-5, is as follows: DSGVTQTPKHLITATGQRVTLRCSPRSGDLSVYWYQQSLDQGLQFLIQYYNGEERAKGNILERFSAQQFPDLHSELNLSSLELGDSALYFCASSPQGQGETQYFGPGTRLLVL.

CDR3 sequence: CASPGPDRDEQYF. The CDR3 coding sequence is TGTGCCAGCCCGGGACCGGACCGGGACGAGCAGTACTTC. The chain couples TRBV6-5 to TRBJ2-7, with D perhaps matching TRBD1 or TRBD2 (5 bases each). Germline CDR1 reads MNHEY; CDR2 reads SVGAGI. V was pared by 8 bases and J by 5 bases, with 16 bases between. CDR3 length: 13 amino acids.

This clone occurred a few times. The genes are TRBV5-4 and TRBJ2-5; weak D call: TRBD2 (6 bases). This CDR3 region has 13 residues. Trimming took off 3 bases at V and 7 bases at J, with 13 bases between the two ends. CDR1 SGHNT and CDR2 YYREEE come from the germline V gene (reference sequence). The chain's CDR3 is CASSSGVEGTQYF. Written as DNA, the CDR3 is TGTGCCAGCAGCTCGGGGGTTGAGGGGACCCAGTACTTC.

The chain links TRBV18 to TRBJ1-2; 7 nucleotides agree with TRBD1. The V segment lost 4 bases and the J segment 3 bases; nucleotides outside the gene matches: 8. The CDR3 is 15 amino acids. CDR1 and CDR2 from the germline V gene are KGHSH and LQKENI. The CDR3 DNA follows: TGTGCCAGCTCACGAGAAGGGGGCGCAGACTATGGCTACACCTTC. Protein: CASSREGGADYGYTF. The entire variable domain, with the rest obtained from reference TRBV18 and TRBJ1-2, is as follows: NAGVMQNPRHLVRRRGQEARLRCSPMKGHSHVYWYRQLPEEGLKFMVYLQKENIIDESGMPKERFSAEFPKEGPSILRIQQVVRGDSAAYFCASSREGGADYGYTFGSGTRLTVV.

J is TRBJ2-2 and V is TRBV9; the D gene is possibly TRBD1 (6 bases). Trimming cost V 3 bases and J 5 bases, with 8 bases left between them. The CDR3 has 13 residues. The germline gives CDR1 SGDLS, CDR2 YYNGEE. CDR3 in DNA: TGTGCCAGCAGCGCCAGGGGAACCGGGGAGCTGTTTTTT. Protein product: CASSARGTGELFF.

The genes are TRBV10-3 and TRBJ1-4; D may be TRBD1 (6 bases). Trimming took 7 bases from V and 3 from J, leaving 12 bases between them. The CDR3 has 14 residues. Germline loops: CDR1 ENHRY, CDR2 SYGVKD. The CDR3 DNA sequence: TGTGCCATCAAGGAGACAGGTCCTAATGAAAAACTGTTTTTT. As protein: CAIKETGPNEKLFF.

CDR3 sequence (DNA): TGTGCCAGCAGTTACTCTCGGGGGGCGCATGCTATCCTCTATGGCTACACCTTC. Amino acid sequence: CASSYSRGAHAILYGYTF. The V call is TRBV6-2 or TRBV6-3, the J call TRBJ1-2, with a tentative D call TRBD1 (6 bases). The CDR3 has 18 amino acids. Trimming took 0 bases from V and 4 from J, leaving 21 bases between them. The germline V gene has CDR1 MNHEY and CDR2 SVGEGT.

The rearrangement links TRBV18 to TRBJ2-5; D gene ambiguous. The CDR3 loop spans 15 amino acids. The ends were cut back, 3 bases at V and 3 bases at J, with 14 bases in the middle. CDR1 and CDR2 from the germline V gene are KGHSH and LQKENI. The CDR3 sequence: CASSPYSDGKETQYF. In nucleotides, the CDR3 is TGTGCCAGCTCACCCTATTCAGACGGAAAAGAGACCCAGTACTTC.

CDR3 in DNA: TGTGCCAGCAGTACTGCTAGTGAGCAGTACTTC. Protein product: CASSTASEQYF. V and J are TRBV6-2 or TRBV6-3 and TRBJ2-7, with D hard to call. CDR1 is MNHEY and CDR2 is SVGEGT in the germline V gene. Trimming took 5 bases from V and 7 from J, leaving 9 bases between them. CDR3 length: 11 amino acids.